This is a list of T cell receptor beta chains from one sample in a study of Graves' ophthalmopathy and Graves' hyperthyroidism. TCRdb re-called the multiplex PCR reads with MiXCR, one entry per CDR3 protein. This table has roughly 420,000 distinct CDR3 sequences, 21% appearing once. The sample consisted of peripheral blood. The receptor set was obtained from a woman between 18 and 30 years old with stable Graves' hyperthyroidism. Both conserved end residues are trimmed from each CDR3. Only some rows state a clone size, as once, few, many or a class for expanded clones.

v_gene	j_gene	len	abundance	CDR3aa
TRBV18	TRBJ1-2	14	many	ASSPRQFGGEDGYT
TRBV20-1	TRBJ1-6	12	many	SARDLRGNSPLH
TRBV5-1	TRBJ2-7	14	few	ASSLEGLAGDYEQY
TRBV28	TRBJ1-5	13	.	ASSYAFVGNQPQH
TRBV7-8	TRBJ1-5	14	many	ASSFLGQGERQPQH
TRBV24-1	TRBJ1-1	11	.	ATRLDRHTEAF
TRBV4-2	TRBJ2-5	14	many	ASSQEESTSEETQY
TRBV12-3/TRBV12-4	TRBJ1-1	12	many	ASVGGQTNTEAF
TRBV29-1	TRBJ2-5	10	many	SAGEAQETQY
TRBV11-2	TRBJ2-2	16	few	ASSLDKPLLADTGELF
TRBV29-1	TRBJ2-5	10	many	SVVLPGETQY
TRBV5-1	TRBJ1-1	13	many	ASSLEGQANTEAF
TRBV20-1	TRBJ2-7	13	.	SARPHPTPPYEQY
TRBV6-5	TRBJ1-3	18	many	ASARRSLGIVGQAGNTIY
TRBV19	TRBJ1-5	14	.	ASSIARGLSNQPQH
TRBV7-2	TRBJ2-7	13	.	ASSYTSGSSYEQY
TRBV30	TRBJ1-2	10	many	AWTGTGDGYT
TRBV13	TRBJ1-1	14	.	ASSLVGRGAYTEAF
TRBV20-1	TRBJ1-1	13	many	SARDRTGGQPEAF
TRBV6-1	TRBJ1-1	13	.	ASSLPGTGITEAF
TRBV19	TRBJ1-1	11	.	ASSMVGGTEAF
TRBV29-1	TRBJ2-2	13	.	SVSPGGAIAGELF